The T cell receptor beta chain described here comes from a study of T cell changes during pregnancy in multiple sclerosis. Method: immunoSEQ multiplex PCR; TCRdb's copy keeps in-frame clones and lacks some. This table holds roughly 77,000 clones, roughly 90% found once. Germline V gene data show CDR1 as SEHNR and CDR2 as FQNEAQ (reference sequence). V was shortened by 7 bases and J by 2 bases, with 15 bases between the two germline ends. This CDR3 has 15 amino acids. The sequence came from a female donor with multiple sclerosis, enrolled in a pregnancy study. This material consisted of peripheral blood, taken in the second trimester of pregnancy. V is TRBV7-9 and J is TRBJ1-3; D gene ambiguous. The CDR3 DNA is TGTGCCAGCACCTACGGCGGTGCCGCTGGAAACACCATATATTTT. It encodes CASTYGGAAGNTIYF.